These 22 T cell receptor beta chains came from one sample sequenced in a study of blood T cell repertoires in COVID-19. Method: immunoSEQ multiplex PCR; TCRdb's copy keeps in-frame clones and lacks some. The sample shows more than 75,000 clones, roughly 82% of them seen only once. Sequencing input: peripheral blood. The receptors stem from a human donor in a cohort sampled during active COVID-19.

The rearrangement links TRBV28 to TRBJ2-3; 11 nucleotides line up with TRBD2. Germline V gene lookup returns CDR1 MDHEN and CDR2 SYDVKM. Trimming at V came to 5 bases and at J to 6 bases, leaving 7 bases not matched to a gene. The CDR3 is 15 amino acids. CDR3 sequence reads: CASSRGASGRDTQYF. CDR3 bases: TGTGCCAGCAGTCGTGGGGCTAGCGGGAGGGATACGCAGTATTTT.

The chain uses TRBV6-5 and TRBJ1-6; D gene unclear. The CDR3 is 15 residues long. The V and J ends lost 10 bases and 5 bases respectively, with 18 bases between them. The germline V gene encodes CDR1 MNHEY and CDR2 SVGAGI. CDR3 sequence (DNA): TGTGCCATCCCGAGGTTTGCTTGGAATAATTCACCCCTCCACTTT. Protein product: CAIPRFAWNNSPLHF.

The rearrangement uses TRBV19 and TRBJ2-3; no clear D gene. The CDR3 has 16 amino acids. Germline loops: CDR1 LNHDA, CDR2 SQIVND (reference sequence). V lost 4 bases to trimming and J lost 1 base, with 15 bases between them. This CDR3 reads CASSSPARARTDTQYF. The CDR3 DNA reads TGTGCCAGTAGTAGTCCCGCTAGAGCCCGCACAGATACGCAGTATTTT.

This clone was counted a single time. CDR3 region: CASSQGIGGASYEQYF. DNA of the CDR3: TGCGCCAGCAGCCAAGGGATAGGCGGGGCTTCCTACGAGCAGTACTTC. This chain joins TRBV4-1 and TRBJ2-7, with D possibly matching TRBD2 (6 bases). CDR1 is MGHRA and CDR2 is YSYEKL in the germline V gene. The CDR3 has 16 amino acids. Between the trimmed V and J ends, which lost 1 base and 1 base, there was a span of 14 bases.

The CDR3 DNA follows: TGTGCCAGCAGTTTCGGGAACCCCGGGGCCAACGTCCTGACTTTC. Protein product: CASSFGNPGANVLTF. The V call is TRBV27, the J call TRBJ2-6; the D gene is possibly TRBD2 (5 bases). Trimming shortened V by 3 bases and J by 4 bases, and 10 bases separated the two germline ends. This CDR3 comprises 15 residues. Germline CDR1 and CDR2: MNHEY and SMNVEV (reference sequence).

The genes are TRBV4-1 and TRBJ1-4; no definite D call. The CDR3 has 16 residues. Looked up from germline, CDR1 is MGHRA and CDR2 is YSYEKL. V lost 4 bases, J lost 5 bases, and 17 bases lay in between. The CDR3 DNA sequence: TGCGCCAGCAGCCGACCTGCTCGCGGGAAAAATGAAAAACTGTTTTTT. Translated: CASSRPARGKNEKLFF.

This sequence joins TRBV24-1 and TRBJ2-6; the D is unclear. V gave up 9 bases and J gave up 0 bases, with 14 bases separating them. Germline lookup yields CDR1 KGHDR and CDR2 SFDVKD. The CDR3 is 16 amino acids. The DNA of the CDR3 is TGTGCCACCCAACCGGGTCTCCGCTCTGGGGCCAACGTCCTGACTTTC. The encoded protein is CATQPGLRSGANVLTF.

This rearrangement joins TRBV2 to TRBJ2-7; TRBD2 is a possible D gene (5 bases). Trimming cost V 5 bases and J 2 bases, with 13 bases left between them. Germline lookup yields CDR1 SNHLY and CDR2 FYNNEI. This CDR3 is built from 14 residues. CDR3 DNA sequence: TGTGCCAGCAGTTCCGCCGGGATTCCCTACGAGCAGTACTTC. It specifies CASSSAGIPYEQYF. Variable domain in full (rest from reference TRBV2 and TRBJ2-7): EPEVTQTPSHQVTQMGQEVILRCVPISNHLYFYWYRQILGQKVEFLVSFYNNEISEKSEIFDDQFSVERPDGSNFTLKIRSTKLEDSAMYFCASSSAGIPYEQYFGPGTRLTVT.

The V and J genes are TRBV5-6 and TRBJ1-3, with D unresolved. The CDR3 covers 15 residues. Looked up from germline, CDR1 is SGHDT and CDR2 is YYEEEE. V was shortened by 0 bases and J by 0 bases, with 7 bases between the two germline ends. CDR3 sequence (DNA): TGTGCCAGCAGCTTGGGGAGTATCTCTGGAAACACCATATATTTT. This encodes CASSLGSISGNTIYF.

The chain joins TRBV2 to TRBJ2-7, with TRBD1 matching 9 bases. Germline CDR1 reads SNHLY; CDR2 reads FYNNEI. The CDR3 spans 14 residues. Trimming took 7 bases from V and 0 from J; bases not matched to a gene: 4. CDR3 protein: CASTGTGNSYEQYF. The CDR3 DNA reads TGTGCCAGCACCGGGACAGGGAACTCCTACGAGCAGTACTTC.

The gene calls are TRBV3-1 (or the pseudogene TRBV3-2) and TRBJ1-2; the match to TRBD1 covers 10 bases. Germline trimming cut 1 base from V and 8 bases from J; bases unmatched to any gene: 4. The CDR3 spans 14 residues. CDR1 is LGHDT, CDR2 YNNKEL, per germline (reference sequence). The CDR3 is CASSQVGTGVGYTF. Here the CDR3 DNA reads TGTGCCAGCAGCCAAGTGGGGACAGGGGTCGGCTACACCTTC.

The chain joins TRBV7-7 to TRBJ2-5; 11 positions match TRBD1. CDR3 size: 16 residues. The V gene end was trimmed by 5 bases and the J gene end by 2 bases; junction bases not matched to a gene: 7. Germline V CDR1 and CDR2: SSHAT, FNYEAQ (reference sequence). The CDR3 reads CASSRTGGGGQETQYF. The CDR3 DNA reads TGTGCCAGCAGCCGGACAGGGGGCGGAGGTCAAGAGACCCAGTACTTC. The full variable domain, rest sourced from reference TRBV7-7 and TRBJ2-5, is GAGVSQSPRYKVTKRGQDVTLRCDPISSHATLYWYQQALGQGPEFLTYFNYEAQPDKSGLPSDRFSAERPEGSISTLTIQRTEQRDSAMYRCASSRTGGGGQETQYFGPGTRLLVL.

The chain combines TRBV19 with TRBJ1-1; 9 bases are a match to TRBD1. CDR1 LNHDA and CDR2 SQIVND come from the germline V gene (reference sequence). The CDR3 sequence is 15 residues long. The V gene end was trimmed by 7 bases and the J gene end by 0 bases; junction bases not matched to a gene: 6. The CDR3 reads CASIPDRGLNTEAFF. The CDR3 DNA follows: TGTGCCAGTATTCCGGACAGGGGATTGAACACTGAAGCTTTCTTT.

The chain joins TRBV7-2 to TRBJ1-2, with 8 positions matching TRBD1. Germline V gives CDR1 SGHTA, CDR2 FQGNSA. CDR3 length: 15 amino acids. Trimming at V came to 5 bases and at J to 4 bases, leaving 9 bases not matched to a gene. CDR3 coding DNA: TGTGCCAGCAGCCCTGGACAGGGTTTAGGCTATGGCTACACCTTC. As protein: CASSPGQGLGYGYTF.

In DNA form, the CDR3 reads TGTGCCAGCTCAGGGGCGGGAGACTCCTACAATGAGCAGTTCTTC. Amino acid sequence: CASSGAGDSYNEQFF. The chain links TRBV9 to TRBJ2-1, with D tentatively TRBD2 (7 bases). The CDR3 has 15 residues. Trimming cost V 7 bases and J 0 bases, with 14 bases left between them. Germline V CDR1 and CDR2: SGDLS, YYNGEE.

V and J are TRBV7-6 and TRBJ2-5; D might be TRBD1 (6 bases). The germline V gene has CDR1 SGHVS and CDR2 FNYEAQ. Trimming removed 2 bases from V and 2 bases from J, with 12 bases in between. The CDR3 extends over 15 amino acids. CDR3 coding DNA: TGTGCCAGCAGCTTATCGCAGGGGAATCAAGAGACCCAGTACTTC. As protein: CASSLSQGNQETQYF.

J is TRBJ1-4 and V is TRBV25-1; D is undetermined. The germline V gene has CDR1 MGHDK and CDR2 SYGVNS. Trimming took off 5 bases at V and 10 bases at J, with 17 bases between the two ends. The CDR3 runs to 14 residues. CDR3 in DNA: TGTGCCAGCAGTTCCGACACGGTGAGACGAAAACTGTTTTTT. It is translated as CASSSDTVRRKLFF.

The rearrangement joins TRBV11-2 to TRBJ2-7; 13 nucleotides agree with TRBD2. CDR1 is SGHAT, CDR2 FQNNGV, per germline. CDR3 size: 15 residues. V trimming: 2 bases; J trimming: 5 bases; junction bases outside the gene matches: 3. Here the CDR3 reads CASSLKLAGGNEQYF. DNA for the CDR3: TGTGCCAGCAGCTTAAAACTAGCGGGAGGGAACGAGCAGTACTTC. The complete variable domain, with remaining parts taken from reference TRBV11-2 and TRBJ2-7, reads EAGVAQSPRYKIIEKRQSVAFWCNPISGHATLYWYQQILGQGPKLLIQFQNNGVVDDSQLPKDRFSAERLKGVDSTLKIQPAKLEDSAVYLCASSLKLAGGNEQYFGPGTRLTVT.

The chain joins TRBV7-2 to TRBJ1-2; TRBD1 might be the D (6 bases). This CDR3 has 15 residues. The germline V gene has CDR1 SGHTA and CDR2 FQGNSA. Trimming cost V 8 bases and J 8 bases, with 24 bases left between them. Here the CDR3 DNA reads TGTGCCAGCGCCTCTCGCGACAGGAGGCGAGAGGGCTACACCTTC. This encodes CASASRDRRREGYTF. The full variable domain, in which reference TRBV7-2 and TRBJ1-2 provide the parts outside the CDR3, is GAGVSQSPSNKVTEKGKDVELRCDPISGHTALYWYRQSLGQGLEFLIYFQGNSAPDKSGLPSDRFSAERTGGSVSTLTIQRTQQEDSAVYLCASASRDRRREGYTFGSGTRLTVV.

This clone came up once. Here the CDR3 DNA reads TGTGCCACCAGTGATCTAGGGGCGGACACCGGGGAGCTGTTTTTT. Residues: CATSDLGADTGELFF. This chain joins TRBV24-1 and TRBJ2-2; maybe TRBD1 (5 bases). V was shortened by 3 bases and J by 3 bases, with 10 bases between the two germline ends. From germline, CDR1 is KGHDR and CDR2 SFDVKD. The CDR3 has 15 residues.

This rearrangement joins TRBV7-2 to TRBJ2-1, with TRBD2 matching over 11 bases. V lost 5 bases to trimming and J lost 7 bases; unmatched junction nucleotides: 7. CDR1 and CDR2 from the germline V gene are SGHTA and FQGNSA. This CDR3 has 15 residues. This chain's CDR3 is CASSPRLAGGNEQFF. CDR3 nucleotide sequence: TGTGCCAGCAGCCCTAGATTAGCGGGGGGGAATGAGCAGTTCTTC.

J is TRBJ2-7 and V is TRBV21-1; the table calls TRBD2, which could not be checked here. TRBV21-1 has pseudogene status. The CDR3 has 16 residues. The CDR3 coding sequence is TGTGCCAGCAGCAAAGCCCACGGGATAGAGAAAGGGGAGCAGTACTTC. Amino acids: CASSKAHGIEKGEQYF.